The text below deals with one T cell receptor beta chain. V gave up 0 bases and J gave up 4 bases, with 14 bases separating them. Germline V gene sequence: CDR1 SGHNT, CDR2 YYREEE (reference sequence). The length of the CDR3 is 15 residues. This specimen belongs to a study of blood T cell repertoires in COVID-19. TCRdb's table, derived via immunoSEQ multiplex PCR, lists solely in-frame clones and lacks some. The data show around 200,000 clones, with 86% seen just once and 2.2% held by the top ten. The specimen sequenced was peripheral blood. The receptor comes from a woman aged 45-60 years with acute or convalescent COVID-19. This chain joins TRBV5-4 and TRBJ2-7; D may be TRBD2 (6 bases). For the CDR3, the DNA is TGTGCCAGCAGCTTGGGGGCGGGGTTGGCGTACGAGCAGTACTTC. Residues: CASSLGAGLAYEQYF.